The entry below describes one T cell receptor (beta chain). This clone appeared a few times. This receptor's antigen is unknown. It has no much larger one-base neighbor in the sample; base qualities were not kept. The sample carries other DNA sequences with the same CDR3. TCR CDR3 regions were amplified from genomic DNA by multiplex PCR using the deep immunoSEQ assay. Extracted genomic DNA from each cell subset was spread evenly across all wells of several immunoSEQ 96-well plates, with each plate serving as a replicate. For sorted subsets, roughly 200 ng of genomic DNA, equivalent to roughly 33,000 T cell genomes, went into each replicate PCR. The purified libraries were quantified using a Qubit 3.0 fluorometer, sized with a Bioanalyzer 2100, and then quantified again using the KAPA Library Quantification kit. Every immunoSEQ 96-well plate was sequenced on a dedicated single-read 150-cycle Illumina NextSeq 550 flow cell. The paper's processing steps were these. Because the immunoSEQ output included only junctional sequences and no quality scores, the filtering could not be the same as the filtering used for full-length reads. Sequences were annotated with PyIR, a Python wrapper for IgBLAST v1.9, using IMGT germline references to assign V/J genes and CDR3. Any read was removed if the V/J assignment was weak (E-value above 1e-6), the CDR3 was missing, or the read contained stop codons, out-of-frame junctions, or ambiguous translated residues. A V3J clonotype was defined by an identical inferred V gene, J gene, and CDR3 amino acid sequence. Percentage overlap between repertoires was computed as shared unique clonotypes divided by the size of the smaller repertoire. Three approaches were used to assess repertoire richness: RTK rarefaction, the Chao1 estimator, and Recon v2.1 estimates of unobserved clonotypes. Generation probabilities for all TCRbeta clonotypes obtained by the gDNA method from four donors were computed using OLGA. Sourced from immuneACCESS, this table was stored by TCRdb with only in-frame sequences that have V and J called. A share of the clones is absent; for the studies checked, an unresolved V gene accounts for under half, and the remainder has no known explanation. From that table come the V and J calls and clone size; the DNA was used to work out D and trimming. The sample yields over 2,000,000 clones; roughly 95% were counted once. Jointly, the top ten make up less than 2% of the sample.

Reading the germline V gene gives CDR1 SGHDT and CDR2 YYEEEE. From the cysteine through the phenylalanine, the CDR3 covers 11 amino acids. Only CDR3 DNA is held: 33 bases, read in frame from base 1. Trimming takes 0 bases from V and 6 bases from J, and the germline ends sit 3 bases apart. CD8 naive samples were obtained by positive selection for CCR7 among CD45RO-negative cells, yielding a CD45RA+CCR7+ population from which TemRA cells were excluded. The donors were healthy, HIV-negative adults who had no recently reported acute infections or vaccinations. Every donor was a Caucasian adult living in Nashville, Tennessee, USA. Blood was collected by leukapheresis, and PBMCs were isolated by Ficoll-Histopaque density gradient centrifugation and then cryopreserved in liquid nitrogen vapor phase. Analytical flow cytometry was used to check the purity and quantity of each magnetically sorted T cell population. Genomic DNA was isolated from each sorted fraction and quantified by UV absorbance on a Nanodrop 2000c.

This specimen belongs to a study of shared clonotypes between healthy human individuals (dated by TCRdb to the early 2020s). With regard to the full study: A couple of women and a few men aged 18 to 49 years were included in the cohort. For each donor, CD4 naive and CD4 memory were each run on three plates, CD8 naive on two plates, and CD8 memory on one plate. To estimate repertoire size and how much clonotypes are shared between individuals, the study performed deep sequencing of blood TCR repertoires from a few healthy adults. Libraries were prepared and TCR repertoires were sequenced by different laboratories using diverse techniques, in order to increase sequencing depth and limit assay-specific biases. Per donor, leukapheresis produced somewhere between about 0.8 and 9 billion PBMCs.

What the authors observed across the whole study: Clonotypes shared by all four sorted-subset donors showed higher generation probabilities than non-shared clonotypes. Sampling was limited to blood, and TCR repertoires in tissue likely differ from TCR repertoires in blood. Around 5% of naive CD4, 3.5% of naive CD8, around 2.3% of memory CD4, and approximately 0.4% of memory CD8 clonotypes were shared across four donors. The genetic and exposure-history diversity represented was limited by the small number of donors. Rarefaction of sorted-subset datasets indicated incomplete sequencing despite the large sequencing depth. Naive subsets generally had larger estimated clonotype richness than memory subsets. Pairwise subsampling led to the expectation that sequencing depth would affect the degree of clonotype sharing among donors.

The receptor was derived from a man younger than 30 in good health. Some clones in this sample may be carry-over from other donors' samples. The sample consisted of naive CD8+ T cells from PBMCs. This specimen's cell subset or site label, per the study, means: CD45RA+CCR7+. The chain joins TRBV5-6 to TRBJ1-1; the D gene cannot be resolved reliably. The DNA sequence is TGTGCCAGCAGCTTGGGGCCTGAAGCTTTCTTT. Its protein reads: CASSLGPEAFF.